This T cell receptor (beta chain) was sequenced during a study of response to subunit inactivated influenza vaccine. Notes on the study in general: Authors suggested few new T cells are recruited by each seasonal influenza vaccination.

This CDR3 has 13 residues. V was clipped by 10 bases and J by 4 bases; unmatched bases: 6. Per germline, CDR1 SGHAT and CDR2 FQNNGV. TCRdb used MiXCR to reprocess the RT-PCR reads, holding one entry per CDR3 protein. Among a few hundred thousand distinct CDR3 sequences listed, 12% to 15% were seen once. This clonotype was observed a few times. Its antigen is not known. The chain links TRBV11-2 to TRBJ2-1; 8 bases agree with TRBD2. The source is a man aged 50 to 60 who received an inactivated influenza vaccine. The material sequenced was PBMCs from blood, taken 11 to 12 days after vaccination. In DNA, the CDR3 is TGTGCCACTATGACTAGCGCTTACAATGAGCAGTTCTTC. Residues: CATMTSAYNEQFF. Together with reference TRBV11-2 and TRBJ2-1, the CDR3 gives the full variable domain: EAGVAQSPRYKIIEKRQSVAFWCNPISGHATLYWYQQILGQGPKLLIQFQNNGVVDDSQLPKDRFSAERLKGVDSTLKIQPAKLEDSAVYLCATMTSAYNEQFFGPGTRLTVL.